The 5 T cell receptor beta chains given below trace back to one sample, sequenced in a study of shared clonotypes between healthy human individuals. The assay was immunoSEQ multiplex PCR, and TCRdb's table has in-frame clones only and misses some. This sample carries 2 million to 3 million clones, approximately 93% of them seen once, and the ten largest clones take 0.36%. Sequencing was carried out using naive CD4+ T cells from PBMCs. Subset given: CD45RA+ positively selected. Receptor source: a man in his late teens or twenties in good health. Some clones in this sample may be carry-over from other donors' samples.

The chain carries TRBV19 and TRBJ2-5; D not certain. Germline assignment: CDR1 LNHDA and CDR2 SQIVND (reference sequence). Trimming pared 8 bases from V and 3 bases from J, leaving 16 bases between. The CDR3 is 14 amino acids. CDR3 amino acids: CASAESPLEETQYF. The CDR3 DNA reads TGTGCCAGTGCGGAGTCACCGCTTGAAGAGACCCAGTACTTC.

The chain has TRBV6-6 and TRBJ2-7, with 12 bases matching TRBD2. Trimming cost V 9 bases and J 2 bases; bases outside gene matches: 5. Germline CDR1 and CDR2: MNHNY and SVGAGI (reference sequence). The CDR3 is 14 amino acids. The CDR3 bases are TGTGCCAGTACGAGACTAGCGGGGGCCTACGAGCAGTACTTC. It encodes CASTRLAGAYEQYF.

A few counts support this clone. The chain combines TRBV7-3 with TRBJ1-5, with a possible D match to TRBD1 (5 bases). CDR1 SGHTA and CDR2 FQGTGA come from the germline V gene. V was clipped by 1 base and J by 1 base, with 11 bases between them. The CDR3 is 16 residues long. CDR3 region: CASSLKMAGSNQPQHF. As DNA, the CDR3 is TGTGCCAGCAGCTTAAAAATGGCAGGGAGCAATCAGCCCCAGCATTTT.

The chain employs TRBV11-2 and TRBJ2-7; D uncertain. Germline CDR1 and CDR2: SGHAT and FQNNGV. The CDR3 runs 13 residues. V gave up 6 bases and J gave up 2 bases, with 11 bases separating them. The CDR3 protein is CASSNLHTYEQYF. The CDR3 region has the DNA TGTGCCAGCAGTAACTTACACACCTACGAGCAGTACTTC. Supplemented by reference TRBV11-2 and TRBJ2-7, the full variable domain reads EAGVAQSPRYKIIEKRQSVAFWCNPISGHATLYWYQQILGQGPKLLIQFQNNGVVDDSQLPKDRFSAERLKGVDSTLKIQPAKLEDSAVYLCASSNLHTYEQYFGPGTRLTVT.

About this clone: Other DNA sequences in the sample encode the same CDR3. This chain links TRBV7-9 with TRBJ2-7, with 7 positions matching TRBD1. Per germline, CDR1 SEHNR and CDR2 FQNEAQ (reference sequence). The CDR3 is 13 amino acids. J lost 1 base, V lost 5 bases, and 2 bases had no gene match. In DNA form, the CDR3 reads TGTGCCAGCAGCCGGGACAGATCCTACGAGCAGTACTTC. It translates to CASSRDRSYEQYF.